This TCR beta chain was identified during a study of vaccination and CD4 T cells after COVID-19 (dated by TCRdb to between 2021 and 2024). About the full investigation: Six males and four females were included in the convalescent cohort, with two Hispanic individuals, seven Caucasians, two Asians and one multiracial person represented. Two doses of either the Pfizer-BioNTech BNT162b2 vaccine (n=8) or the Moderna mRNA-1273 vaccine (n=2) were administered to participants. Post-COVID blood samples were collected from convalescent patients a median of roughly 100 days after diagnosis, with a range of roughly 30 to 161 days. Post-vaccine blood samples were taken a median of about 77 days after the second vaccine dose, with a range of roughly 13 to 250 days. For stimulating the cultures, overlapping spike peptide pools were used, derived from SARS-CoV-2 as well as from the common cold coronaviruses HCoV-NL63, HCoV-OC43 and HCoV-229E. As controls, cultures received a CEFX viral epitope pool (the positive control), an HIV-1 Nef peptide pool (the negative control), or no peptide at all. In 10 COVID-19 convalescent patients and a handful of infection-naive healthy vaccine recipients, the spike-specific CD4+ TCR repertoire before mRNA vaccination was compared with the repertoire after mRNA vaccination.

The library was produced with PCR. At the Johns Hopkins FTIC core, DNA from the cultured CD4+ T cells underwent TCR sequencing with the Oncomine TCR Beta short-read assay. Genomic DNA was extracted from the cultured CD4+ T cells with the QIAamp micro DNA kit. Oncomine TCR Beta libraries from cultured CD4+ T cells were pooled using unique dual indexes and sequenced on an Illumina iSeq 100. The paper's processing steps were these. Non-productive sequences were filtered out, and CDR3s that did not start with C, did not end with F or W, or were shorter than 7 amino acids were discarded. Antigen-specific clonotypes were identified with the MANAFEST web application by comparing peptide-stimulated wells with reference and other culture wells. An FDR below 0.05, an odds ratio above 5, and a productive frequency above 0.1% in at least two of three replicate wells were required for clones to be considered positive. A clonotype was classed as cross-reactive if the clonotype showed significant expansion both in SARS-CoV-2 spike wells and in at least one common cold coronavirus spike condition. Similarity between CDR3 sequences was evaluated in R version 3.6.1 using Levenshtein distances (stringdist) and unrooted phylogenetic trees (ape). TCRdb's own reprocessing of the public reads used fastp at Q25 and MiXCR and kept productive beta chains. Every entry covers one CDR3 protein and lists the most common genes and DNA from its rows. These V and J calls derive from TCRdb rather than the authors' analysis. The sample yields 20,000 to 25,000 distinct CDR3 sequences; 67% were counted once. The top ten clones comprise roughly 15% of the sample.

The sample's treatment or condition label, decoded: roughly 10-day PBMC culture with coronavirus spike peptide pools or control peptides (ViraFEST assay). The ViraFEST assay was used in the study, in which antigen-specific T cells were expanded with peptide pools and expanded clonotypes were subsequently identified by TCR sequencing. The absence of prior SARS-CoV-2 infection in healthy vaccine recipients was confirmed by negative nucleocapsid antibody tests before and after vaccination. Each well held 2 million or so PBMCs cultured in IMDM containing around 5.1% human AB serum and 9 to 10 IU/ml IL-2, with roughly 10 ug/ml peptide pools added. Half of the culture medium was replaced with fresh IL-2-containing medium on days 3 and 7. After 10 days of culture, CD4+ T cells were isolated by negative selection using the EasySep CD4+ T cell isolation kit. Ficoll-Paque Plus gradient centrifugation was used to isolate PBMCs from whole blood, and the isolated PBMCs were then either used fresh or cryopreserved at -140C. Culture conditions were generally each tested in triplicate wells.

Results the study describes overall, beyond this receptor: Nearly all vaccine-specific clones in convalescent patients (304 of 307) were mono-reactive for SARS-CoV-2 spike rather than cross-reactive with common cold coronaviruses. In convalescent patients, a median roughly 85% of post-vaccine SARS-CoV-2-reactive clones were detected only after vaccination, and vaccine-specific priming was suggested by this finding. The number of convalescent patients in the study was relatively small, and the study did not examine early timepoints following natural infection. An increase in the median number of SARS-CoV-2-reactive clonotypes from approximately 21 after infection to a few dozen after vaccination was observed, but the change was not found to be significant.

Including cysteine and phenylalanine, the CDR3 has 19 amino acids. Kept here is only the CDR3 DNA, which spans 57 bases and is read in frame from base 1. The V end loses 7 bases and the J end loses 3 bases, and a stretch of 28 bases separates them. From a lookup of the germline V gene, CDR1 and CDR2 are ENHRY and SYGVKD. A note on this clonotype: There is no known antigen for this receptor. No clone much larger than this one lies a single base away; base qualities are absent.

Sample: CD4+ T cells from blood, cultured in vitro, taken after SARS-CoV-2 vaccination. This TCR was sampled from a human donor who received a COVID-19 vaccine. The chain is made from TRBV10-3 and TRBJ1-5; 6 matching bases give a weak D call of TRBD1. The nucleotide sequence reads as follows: TGTGCCATCACCGAGTTTTCAATAGAGGGGGGGATATCCAATCAGCCCCAGCATTTT. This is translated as CAITEFSIEGGISNQPQHF.